The T cell receptor (beta chain) under discussion was sequenced for a study of T cell repertoires in ileal Crohn's disease. Study overall: Postoperative therapy was given to about half: roughly twelve thiopurines, some 18 anti-TNF agents.

This CDR3 contains 13 residues. The germline V gene encodes CDR1 SNHLY and CDR2 FYNNEI. The V gene lost 3 bases and the J gene lost 3 bases, with 8 bases spanning the gap. General study results and limits: The median delay to postoperative endoscopy was approximately 7.5 months.

Documented time point: neoterminal ileum biopsy at postoperative endoscopy, about 6 months after surgery. This clone turned up a few times. Its antigen is still unknown. Profiled with immunoSEQ multiplex PCR; TCRdb holds only in-frame clones, not every one. This sample has about 62,000 clones, with approximately 91% found just once. V and J are TRBV2 and TRBJ1-2, with no clear D. The sequenced sample consisted of ileal tissue. The TCR was taken from an adult with Crohn's disease. Written as DNA, the CDR3 is TGTGCCAGCAGTGATTCGGGTGACTATGGCTACACCTTC. It codes for CASSDSGDYGYTF.